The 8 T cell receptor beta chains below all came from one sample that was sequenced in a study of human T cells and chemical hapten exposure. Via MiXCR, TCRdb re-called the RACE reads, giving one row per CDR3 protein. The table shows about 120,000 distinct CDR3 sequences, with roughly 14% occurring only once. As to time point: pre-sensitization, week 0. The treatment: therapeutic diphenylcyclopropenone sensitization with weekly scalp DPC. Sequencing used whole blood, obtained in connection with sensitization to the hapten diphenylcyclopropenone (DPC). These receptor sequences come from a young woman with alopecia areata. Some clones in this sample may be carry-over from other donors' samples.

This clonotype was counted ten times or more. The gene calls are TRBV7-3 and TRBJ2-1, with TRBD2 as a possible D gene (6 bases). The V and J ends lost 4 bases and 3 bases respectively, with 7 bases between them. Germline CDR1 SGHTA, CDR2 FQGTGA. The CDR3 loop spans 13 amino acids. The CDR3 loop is CASSSGLYNEQFF. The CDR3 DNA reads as TGTGCCAGCAGCTCGGGACTCTACAATGAGCAGTTCTTC.

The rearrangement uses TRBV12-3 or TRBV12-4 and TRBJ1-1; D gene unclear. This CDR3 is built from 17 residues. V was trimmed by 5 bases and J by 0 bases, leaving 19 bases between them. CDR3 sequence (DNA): TGTGCCAGCAGTCTGATTCCCCAGGCGACCTTGAACACTGAAGCTTTCTTT. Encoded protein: CASSLIPQATLNTEAFF.

CDR3 sequence: CASSISEWGRSSGYTF. The CDR3 DNA is TGTGCCAGTAGTATATCGGAGTGGGGGCGCAGCTCTGGCTACACCTTC. The rearrangement joins TRBV19 to TRBJ1-2; possible D gene TRBD1, 6 bases. Trimming took off 2 bases at V and 7 bases at J, with 20 bases between the two ends. Germline CDR1 and CDR2: LNHDA and SQIVND (reference sequence). The CDR3 is 16 amino acids. Looking up the rest from reference TRBV19 and TRBJ1-2 gives the full variable domain: DGGITQSPKYLFRKEGQNVTLSCEQNLNHDAMYWYRQDPGQGLRLIYYSQIVNDFQKGDIAEGYSVSREKKESFPLTVTSAQKNPTAFYLCASSISEWGRSSGYTFGSGTRLTVV.

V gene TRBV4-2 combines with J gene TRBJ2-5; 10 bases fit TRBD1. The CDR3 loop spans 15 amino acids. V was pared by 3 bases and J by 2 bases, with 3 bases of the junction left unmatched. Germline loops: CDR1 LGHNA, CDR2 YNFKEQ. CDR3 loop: CASSHRQGAQETQYF. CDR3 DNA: TGTGCCAGCAGCCACAGACAGGGGGCTCAAGAGACCCAGTACTTC.

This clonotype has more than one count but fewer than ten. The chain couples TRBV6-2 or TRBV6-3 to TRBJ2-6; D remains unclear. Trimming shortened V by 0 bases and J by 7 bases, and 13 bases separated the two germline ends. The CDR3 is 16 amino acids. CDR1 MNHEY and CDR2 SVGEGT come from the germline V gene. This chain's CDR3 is CASSYSSQPHANVLTF. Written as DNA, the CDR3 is TGTGCCAGCAGTTACTCGAGTCAGCCCCATGCCAACGTCCTGACTTTC.

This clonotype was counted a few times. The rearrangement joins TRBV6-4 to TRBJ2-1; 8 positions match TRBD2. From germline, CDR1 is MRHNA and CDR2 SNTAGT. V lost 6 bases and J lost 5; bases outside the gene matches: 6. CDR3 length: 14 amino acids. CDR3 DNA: TGTGCCAGCAGCGGTAGCGGGGATCACAATGAGCAGTTCTTC. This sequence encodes CASSGSGDHNEQFF.

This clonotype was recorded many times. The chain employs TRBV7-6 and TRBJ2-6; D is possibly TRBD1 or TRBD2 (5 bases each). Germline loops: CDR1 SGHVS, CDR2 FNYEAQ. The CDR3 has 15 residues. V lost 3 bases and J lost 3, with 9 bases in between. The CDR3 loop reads CASSFAGSGANVLTF. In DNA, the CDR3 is TGTGCCAGCAGCTTCGCAGGGAGTGGGGCCAACGTCCTGACTTTC.

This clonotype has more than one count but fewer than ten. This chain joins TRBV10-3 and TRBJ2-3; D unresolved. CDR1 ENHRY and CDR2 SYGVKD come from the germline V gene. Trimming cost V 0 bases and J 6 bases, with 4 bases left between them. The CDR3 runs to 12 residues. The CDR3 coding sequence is TGTGCCATCAGTGAGTCAACGGATACGCAGTATTTT. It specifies CAISESTDTQYF.